Below, one T cell receptor (beta chain) is given with its context. This sample is drawn from a study of blood T cell repertoires in COVID-19. Overall study: The study drew acute and convalescent COVID-19 samples from the United States, Italy and Spain. T cells, B-cell-depleted T cells, or PBMCs provided the cDNA or gDNA that served as material.

As processed by the authors: Amplification of reference gene primers was used by the study to estimate nucleated cell counts. Measured with immunoSEQ multiplex PCR; TCRdb has only the in-frame clones, and not every one. From that table come the V and J calls and clone size; the DNA was used to work out D and trimming. The data show over 60,000 clones, with approximately 89% seen just once and around 5% held by the top ten. Germline V gives CDR1 SGDLS, CDR2 YYNGEE. V shed 3 bases, J shed 5 bases, and the junction held 12 bases outside the gene matches. The CDR3 is 17 amino acids. The rearrangement links TRBV9 to TRBJ2-3, with 10 bases matching TRBD2. The sample comprised peripheral blood. The TCR sequence derives from a woman aged 45-59 years with active COVID-19. In nucleotides, the CDR3 is TGTGCCAGCAGCGGACCAGAGAGCGGGAGGGCCGGAGATACGCAGTATTTT. Its protein product is CASSGPESGRAGDTQYF.